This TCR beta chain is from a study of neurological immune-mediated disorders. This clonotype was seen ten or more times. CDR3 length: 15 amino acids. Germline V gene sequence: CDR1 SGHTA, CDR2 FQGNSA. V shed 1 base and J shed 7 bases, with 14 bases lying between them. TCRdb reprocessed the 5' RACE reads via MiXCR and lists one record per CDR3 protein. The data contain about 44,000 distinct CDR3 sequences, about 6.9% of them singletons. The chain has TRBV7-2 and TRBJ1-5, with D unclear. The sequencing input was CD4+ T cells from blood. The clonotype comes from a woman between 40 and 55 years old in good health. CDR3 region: CASSLDSRPEQPQHF. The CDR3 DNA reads TGTGCCAGCAGCTTAGACTCAAGGCCGGAGCAGCCCCAGCATTTT.